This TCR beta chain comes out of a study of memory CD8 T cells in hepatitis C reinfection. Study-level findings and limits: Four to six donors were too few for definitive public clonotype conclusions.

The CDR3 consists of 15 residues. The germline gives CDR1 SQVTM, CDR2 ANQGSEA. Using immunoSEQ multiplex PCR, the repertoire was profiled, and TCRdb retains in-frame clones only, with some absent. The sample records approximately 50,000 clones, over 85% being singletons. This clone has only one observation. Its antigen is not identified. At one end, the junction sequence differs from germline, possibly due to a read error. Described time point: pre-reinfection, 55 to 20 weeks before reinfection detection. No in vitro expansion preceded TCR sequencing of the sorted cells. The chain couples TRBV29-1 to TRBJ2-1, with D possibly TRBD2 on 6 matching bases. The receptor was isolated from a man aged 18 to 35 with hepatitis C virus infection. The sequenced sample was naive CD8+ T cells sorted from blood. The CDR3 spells CSVVGGLMNYNKQFF. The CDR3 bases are TGCAGCGTTGTGGGGGGACTTATGAACTACAATAAGCAGTTCTTC.